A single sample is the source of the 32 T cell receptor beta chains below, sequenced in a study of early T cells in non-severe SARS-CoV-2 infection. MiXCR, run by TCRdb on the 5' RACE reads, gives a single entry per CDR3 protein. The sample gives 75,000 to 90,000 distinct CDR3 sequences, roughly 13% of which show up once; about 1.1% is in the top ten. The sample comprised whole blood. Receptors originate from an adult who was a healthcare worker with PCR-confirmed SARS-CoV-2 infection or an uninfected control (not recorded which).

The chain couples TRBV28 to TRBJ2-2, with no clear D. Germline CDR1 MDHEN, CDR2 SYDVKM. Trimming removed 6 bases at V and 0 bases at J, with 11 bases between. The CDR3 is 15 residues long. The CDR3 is CASRPGDPNTGELFF. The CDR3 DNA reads TGTGCCAGCAGGCCGGGTGACCCGAACACCGGGGAGCTGTTTTTT.

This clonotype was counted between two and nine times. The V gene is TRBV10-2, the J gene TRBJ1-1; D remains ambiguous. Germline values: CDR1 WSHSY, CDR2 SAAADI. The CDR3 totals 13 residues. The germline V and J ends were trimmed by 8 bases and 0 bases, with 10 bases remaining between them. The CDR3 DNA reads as TGCGCCAGCCTCCCTGTTATGAACACTGAAGCTTTCTTT. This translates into CASLPVMNTEAFF.

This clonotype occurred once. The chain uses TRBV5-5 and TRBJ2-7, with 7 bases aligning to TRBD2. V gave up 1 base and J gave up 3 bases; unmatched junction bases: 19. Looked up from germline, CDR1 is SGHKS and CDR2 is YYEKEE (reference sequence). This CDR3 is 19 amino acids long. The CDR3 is CASSLKVAGVNLHYYEQYF. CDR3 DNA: TGTGCCAGCAGCTTGAAGGTCGCGGGAGTAAATCTTCACTACTACGAGCAGTACTTC.

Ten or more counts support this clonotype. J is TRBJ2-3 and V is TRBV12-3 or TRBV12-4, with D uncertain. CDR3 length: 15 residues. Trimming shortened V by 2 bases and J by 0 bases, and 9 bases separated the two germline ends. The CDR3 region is CASSLRERSTDTQYF. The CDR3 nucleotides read TGTGCCAGCAGTTTACGAGAAAGGAGCACAGATACGCAGTATTTT.

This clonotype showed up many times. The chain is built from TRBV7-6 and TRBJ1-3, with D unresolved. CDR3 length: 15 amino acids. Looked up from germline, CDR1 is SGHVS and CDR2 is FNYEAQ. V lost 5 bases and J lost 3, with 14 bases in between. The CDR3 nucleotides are TGTGCCAGCAGCATCGGTCGGGAATTTGGAAACACCATATATTTT. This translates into CASSIGREFGNTIYF.

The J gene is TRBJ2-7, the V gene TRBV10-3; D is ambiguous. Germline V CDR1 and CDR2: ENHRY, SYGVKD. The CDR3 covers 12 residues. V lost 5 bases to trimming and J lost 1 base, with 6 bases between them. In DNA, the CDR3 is TGTGCCATCAGTAGGGAATCCTACGAGCAGTACTTC. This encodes CAISRESYEQYF.

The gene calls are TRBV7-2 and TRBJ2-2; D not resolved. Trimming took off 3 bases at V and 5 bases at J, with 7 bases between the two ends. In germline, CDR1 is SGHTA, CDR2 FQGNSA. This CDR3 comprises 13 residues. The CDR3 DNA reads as TGTGCCAGCAGCTTTCAGACAACCGGGGAGCTGTTTTTT. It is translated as CASSFQTTGELFF.

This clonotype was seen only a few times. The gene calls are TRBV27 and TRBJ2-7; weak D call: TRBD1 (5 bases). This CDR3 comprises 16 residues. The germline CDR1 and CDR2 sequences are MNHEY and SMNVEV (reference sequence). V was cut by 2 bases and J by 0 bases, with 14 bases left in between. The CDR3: CASSLNLGQSSYEQYF. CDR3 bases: TGTGCCAGCAGTTTAAACCTGGGGCAGTCCTCCTACGAGCAGTACTTC.

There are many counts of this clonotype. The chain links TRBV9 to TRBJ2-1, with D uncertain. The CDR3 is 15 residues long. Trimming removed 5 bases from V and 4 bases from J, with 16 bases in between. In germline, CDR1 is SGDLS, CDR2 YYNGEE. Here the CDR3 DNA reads TGTGCCAGCAGTCTGCAGACCGCAGTTTACAATGAGCAGTTCTTC. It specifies CASSLQTAVYNEQFF.

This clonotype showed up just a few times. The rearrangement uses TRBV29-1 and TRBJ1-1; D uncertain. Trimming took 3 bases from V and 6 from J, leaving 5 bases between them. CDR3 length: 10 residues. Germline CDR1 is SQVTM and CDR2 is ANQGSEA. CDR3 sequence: CSVDRSEAFF. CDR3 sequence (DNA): TGCAGCGTTGACCGGTCTGAAGCTTTCTTT.

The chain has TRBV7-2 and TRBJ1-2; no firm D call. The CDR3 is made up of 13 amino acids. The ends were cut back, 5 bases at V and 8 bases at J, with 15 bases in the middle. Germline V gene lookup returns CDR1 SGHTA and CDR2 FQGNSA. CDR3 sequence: CASSPSGEWGYTF. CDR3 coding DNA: TGTGCCAGCAGCCCTAGTGGGGAATGGGGCTACACCTTC. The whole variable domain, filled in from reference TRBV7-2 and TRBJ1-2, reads GAGVSQSPSNKVTEKGKDVELRCDPISGHTALYWYRQSLGQGLEFLIYFQGNSAPDKSGLPSDRFSAERTGGSVSTLTIQRTQQEDSAVYLCASSPSGEWGYTFGSGTRLTVV.

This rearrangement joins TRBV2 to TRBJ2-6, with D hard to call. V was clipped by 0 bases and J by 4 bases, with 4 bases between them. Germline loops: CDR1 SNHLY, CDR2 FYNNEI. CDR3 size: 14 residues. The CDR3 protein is CASSEAPGANVLTF. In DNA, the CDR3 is TGTGCCAGCAGTGAAGCCCCCGGGGCCAACGTCCTGACTTTC.

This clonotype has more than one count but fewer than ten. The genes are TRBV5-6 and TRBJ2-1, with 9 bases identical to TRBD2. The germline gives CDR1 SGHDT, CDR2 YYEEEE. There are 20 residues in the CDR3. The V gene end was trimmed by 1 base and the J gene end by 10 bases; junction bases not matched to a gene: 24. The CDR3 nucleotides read TGTGCCAGCAGCTTGTCCCCGGTTTATGTAGCGGGGGTACGCTACCTGGAGCAGTTCTTC. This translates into CASSLSPVYVAGVRYLEQFF.

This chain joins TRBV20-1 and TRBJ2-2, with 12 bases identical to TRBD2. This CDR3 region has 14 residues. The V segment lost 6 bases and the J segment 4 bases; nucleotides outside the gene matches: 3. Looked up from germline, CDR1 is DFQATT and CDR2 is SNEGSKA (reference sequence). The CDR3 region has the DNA TGCAGTGCCCTAGCGGGAGGGGCCACCGGGGAGCTGTTTTTT. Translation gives CSALAGGATGELFF.

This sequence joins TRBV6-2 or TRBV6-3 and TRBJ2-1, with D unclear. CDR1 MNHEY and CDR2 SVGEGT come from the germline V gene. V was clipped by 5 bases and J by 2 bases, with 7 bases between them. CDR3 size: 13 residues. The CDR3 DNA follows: TGTGCCAGCAGTACATTTCCCTACAATGAGCAGTTCTTC. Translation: CASSTFPYNEQFF.

The CDR3 DNA reads as TGTGCCAGCAGCCGGGACTTTGAAGCTTTCTTT. Protein sequence: CASSRDFEAFF. The chain combines TRBV7-8 with TRBJ1-1; TRBD1 is a possible D gene (5 bases). The CDR3 totals 11 residues. The V end lost 5 bases, the J end lost 7 bases, and 8 bases lay between the germline ends. CDR1 and CDR2 (germline): SGHVS, FQNEAQ.

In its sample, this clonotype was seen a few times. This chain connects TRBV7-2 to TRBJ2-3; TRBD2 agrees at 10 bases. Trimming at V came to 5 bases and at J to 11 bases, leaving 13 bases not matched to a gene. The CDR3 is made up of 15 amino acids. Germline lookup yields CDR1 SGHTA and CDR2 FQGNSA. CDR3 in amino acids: CASSPSARAGGMQYF. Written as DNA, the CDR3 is TGTGCCAGCAGCCCATCCGCTCGAGCGGGGGGGATGCAGTATTTT.

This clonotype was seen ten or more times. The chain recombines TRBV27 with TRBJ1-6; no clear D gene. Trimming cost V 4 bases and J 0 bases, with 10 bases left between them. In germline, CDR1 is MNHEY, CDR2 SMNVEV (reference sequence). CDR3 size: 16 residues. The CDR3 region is CASSSLRSSYNSPLHF. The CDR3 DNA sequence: TGTGCCAGCAGTTCCCTCAGAAGCTCCTATAATTCACCCCTCCACTTT.

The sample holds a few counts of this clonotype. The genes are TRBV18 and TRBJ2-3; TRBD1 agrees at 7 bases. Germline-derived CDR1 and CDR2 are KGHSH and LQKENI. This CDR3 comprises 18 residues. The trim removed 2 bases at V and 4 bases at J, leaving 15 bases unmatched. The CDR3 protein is CASSPRDSGFKLSDTQYF. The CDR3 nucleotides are TGTGCCAGCTCACCAAGGGACAGTGGATTTAAGTTGTCAGATACGCAGTATTTT. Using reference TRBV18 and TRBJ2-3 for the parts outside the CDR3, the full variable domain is NAGVMQNPRHLVRRRGQEARLRCSPMKGHSHVYWYRQLPEEGLKFMVYLQKENIIDESGMPKERFSAEFPKEGPSILRIQQVVRGDSAAYFCASSPRDSGFKLSDTQYFGPGTRLTVL.

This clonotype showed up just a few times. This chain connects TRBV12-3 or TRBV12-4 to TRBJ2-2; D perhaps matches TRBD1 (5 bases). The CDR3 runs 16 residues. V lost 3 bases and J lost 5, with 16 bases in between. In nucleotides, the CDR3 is TGTGCCAGCAGTTTGCTCTTGGGGCAGGGTACCGGGGAGCTGTTTTTT. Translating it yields CASSLLLGQGTGELFF.

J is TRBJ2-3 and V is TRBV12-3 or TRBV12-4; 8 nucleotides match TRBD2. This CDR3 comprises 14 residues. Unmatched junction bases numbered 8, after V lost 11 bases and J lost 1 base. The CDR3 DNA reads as TGTGCCTGTAGAGTGACTAGCGGCACAGATACGCAGTATTTT. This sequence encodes CACRVTSGTDTQYF.

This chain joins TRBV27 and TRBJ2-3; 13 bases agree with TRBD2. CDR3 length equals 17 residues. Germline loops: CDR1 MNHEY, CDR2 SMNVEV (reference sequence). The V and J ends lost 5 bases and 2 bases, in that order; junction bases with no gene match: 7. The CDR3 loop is CASSRTSGSKPTDTQYF. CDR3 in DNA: TGTGCCAGCAGTAGGACTAGCGGGAGTAAACCCACAGATACGCAGTATTTT.

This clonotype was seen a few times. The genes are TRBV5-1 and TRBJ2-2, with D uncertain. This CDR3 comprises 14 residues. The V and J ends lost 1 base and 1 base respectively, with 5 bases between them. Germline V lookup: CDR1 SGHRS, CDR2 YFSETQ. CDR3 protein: CASSLPENTGELFF. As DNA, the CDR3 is TGCGCCAGCAGCTTGCCAGAGAACACCGGGGAGCTGTTTTTT. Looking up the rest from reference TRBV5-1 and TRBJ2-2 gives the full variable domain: KAGVTQTPRYLIKTRGQQVTLSCSPISGHRSVSWYQQTPGQGLQFLFEYFSETQRNKGNFPGRFSGRQFSNSRSEMNVSTLELGDSALYLCASSLPENTGELFFGEGSRLTVL.

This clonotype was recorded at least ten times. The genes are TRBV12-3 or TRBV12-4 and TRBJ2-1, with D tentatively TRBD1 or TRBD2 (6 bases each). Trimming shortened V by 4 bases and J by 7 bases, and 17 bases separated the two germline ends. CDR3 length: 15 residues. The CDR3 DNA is TGTGCCAGCAGTTCCCGGGACACGGAGGGAAATGAGCAGTTCTTC. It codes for CASSSRDTEGNEQFF.

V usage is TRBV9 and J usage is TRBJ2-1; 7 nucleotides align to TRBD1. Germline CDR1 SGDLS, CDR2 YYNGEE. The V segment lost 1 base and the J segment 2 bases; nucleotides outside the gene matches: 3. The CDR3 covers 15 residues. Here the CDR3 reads CASSVRQGTYNEQFF. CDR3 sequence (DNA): TGTGCCAGCAGCGTACGACAGGGAACCTACAATGAGCAGTTCTTC.

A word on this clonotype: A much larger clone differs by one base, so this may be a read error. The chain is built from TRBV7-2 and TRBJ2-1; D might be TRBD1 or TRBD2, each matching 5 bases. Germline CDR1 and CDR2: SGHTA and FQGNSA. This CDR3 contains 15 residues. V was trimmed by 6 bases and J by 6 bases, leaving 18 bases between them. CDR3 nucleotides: TGTGCCAGCAGTAGGGGAGCTGGCGGAAGCAATGAGCAGTTCTTC. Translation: CASSRGAGGSNEQFF.

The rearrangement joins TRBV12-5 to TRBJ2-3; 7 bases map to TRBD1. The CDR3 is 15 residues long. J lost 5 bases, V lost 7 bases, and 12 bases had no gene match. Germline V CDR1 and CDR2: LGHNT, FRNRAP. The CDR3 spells CASAPSRGNRDTQYF. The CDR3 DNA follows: TGTGCTAGTGCCCCAAGCAGGGGGAATAGAGATACGCAGTATTTT.

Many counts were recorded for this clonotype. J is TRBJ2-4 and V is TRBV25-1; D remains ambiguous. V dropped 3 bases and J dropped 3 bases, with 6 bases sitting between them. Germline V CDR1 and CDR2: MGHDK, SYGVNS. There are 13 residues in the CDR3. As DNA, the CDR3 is TGTGCCAGCAGTGATGGAAACAAAAACATTCAGTACTTC. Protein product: CASSDGNKNIQYF. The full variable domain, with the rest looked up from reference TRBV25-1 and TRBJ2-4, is EADIYQTPRYLVIGTGKKITLECSQTMGHDKMYWYQQDPGMELHLIHYSYGVNSTEKGDLSSESTVSRIRTEHFPLTLESARPSHTSQYLCASSDGNKNIQYFGAGTRLSVL.

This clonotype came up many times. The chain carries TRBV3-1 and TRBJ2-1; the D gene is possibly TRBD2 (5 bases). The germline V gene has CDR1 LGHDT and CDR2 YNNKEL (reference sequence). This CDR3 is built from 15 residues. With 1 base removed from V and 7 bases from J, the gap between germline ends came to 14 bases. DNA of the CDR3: TGTGCCAGCAGCCAAGTTCCGGGGAGTGGGAATGAGCAGTTCTTC. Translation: CASSQVPGSGNEQFF.

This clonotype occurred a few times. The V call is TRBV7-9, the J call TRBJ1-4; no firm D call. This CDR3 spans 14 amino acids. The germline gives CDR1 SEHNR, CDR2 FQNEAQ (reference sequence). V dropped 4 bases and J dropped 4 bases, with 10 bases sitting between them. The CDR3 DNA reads TGTGCCAGCAGCTATGACAATTATAATGAAAAACTGTTTTTT. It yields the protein CASSYDNYNEKLFF. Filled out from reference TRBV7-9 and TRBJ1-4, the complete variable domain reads DTGVSQNPRHKITKRGQNVTFRCDPISEHNRLYWYRQTLGQGPEFLTYFQNEAQLEKSRLLSDRFSAERPKGSFSTLEIQRTEQGDSAMYLCASSYDNYNEKLFFGSGTQLSVL.

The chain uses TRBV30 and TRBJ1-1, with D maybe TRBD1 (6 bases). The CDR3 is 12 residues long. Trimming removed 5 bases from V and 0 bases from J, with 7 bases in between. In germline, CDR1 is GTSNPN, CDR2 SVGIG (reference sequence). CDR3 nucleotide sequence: TGTGCCTGGGGACAGATGAACACTGAAGCTTTCTTT. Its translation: CAWGQMNTEAFF. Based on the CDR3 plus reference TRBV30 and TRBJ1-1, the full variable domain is SQTIHQWPATLVQPVGSPLSLECTVEGTSNPNLYWYRQAAGRGLQLLFYSVGIGQISSEVPQNLSASRPQDRQFILSSKKLLLSDSGFYLCAWGQMNTEAFFGQGTRLTVV.

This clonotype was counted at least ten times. DNA for the CDR3: TGTGCCACCAGTGATCACGGAACAGATACGCAGTATTTT. Translation gives CATSDHGTDTQYF. The chain joins TRBV24-1 to TRBJ2-3, with D unclear. Germline lookup yields CDR1 KGHDR and CDR2 SFDVKD. This CDR3 has 13 amino acids. V lost 3 bases and J 3 bases, leaving 6 bases between the germline ends.